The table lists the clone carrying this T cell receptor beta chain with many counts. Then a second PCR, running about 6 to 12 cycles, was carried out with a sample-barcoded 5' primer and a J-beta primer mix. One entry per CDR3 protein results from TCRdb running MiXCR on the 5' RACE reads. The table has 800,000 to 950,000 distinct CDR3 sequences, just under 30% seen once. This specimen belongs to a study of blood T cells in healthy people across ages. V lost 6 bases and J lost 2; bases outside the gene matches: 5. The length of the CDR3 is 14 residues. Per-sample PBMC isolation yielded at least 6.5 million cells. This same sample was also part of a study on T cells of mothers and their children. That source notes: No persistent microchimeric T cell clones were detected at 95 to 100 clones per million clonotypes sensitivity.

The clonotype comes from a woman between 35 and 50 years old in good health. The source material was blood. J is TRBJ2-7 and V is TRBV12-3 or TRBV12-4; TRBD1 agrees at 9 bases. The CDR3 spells CASREDRGTYEQYF. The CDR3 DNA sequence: TGTGCCAGCAGGGAGGACAGGGGAACCTACGAGCAGTACTTC.